The next 28 T cell receptor beta chains were all read from a single sample in a study of T cells in Graves' hyperthyroidism and ophthalmopathy. Researchers took RNA transcripts and amplified the TCR beta CDR3 regions from them. TCR CDR3 underwent first-round RT-PCR with the HTBI primer set. TCRdb used MiXCR to reprocess the multiplex PCR reads, holding one entry per CDR3 protein. The table has 450,000 to 650,000 distinct CDR3 sequences, less than 25% seen once; the top ten hold roughly 29%. Sequenced sample: blood. The receptors shown here come from a man aged 18 to 30 with Graves' hyperthyroidism.

This clonotype was observed many times. This sequence joins TRBV25-1 and TRBJ1-2; 9 bases map to TRBD1. The CDR3 extends over 13 amino acids. The V gene's germline CDR1 is MGHDK and CDR2 SYGVNS. After removal of 2 bases from V and 12 bases from J, the junction contained 7 bases not matched to a gene. The CDR3 region has the DNA TGTGCCAGCAGTGAAGGGACAGGGCGGGGCCACACCTTC. It specifies CASSEGTGRGHTF.

This clonotype has a count of ten or more. The V and J genes are TRBV11-2 and TRBJ2-7; TRBD2 aligns across 7 bases. Germline values: CDR1 SGHAT, CDR2 FQNNGV. The CDR3 has 15 residues. The V and J ends lost 1 base and 6 bases, in that order; junction bases with no gene match: 9. CDR3 sequence (DNA): TGTGCCAGCAGCTTAGTGGGGGGGGATCCCCTCGAGCAGTACTTC. It translates to CASSLVGGDPLEQYF.

The chain couples TRBV25-1 to TRBJ2-6, with a weak D call TRBD2 (6 bases). Trimming shortened V by 4 bases and J by 0 bases, and 16 bases separated the two germline ends. CDR1 and CDR2 from the germline V gene are MGHDK and SYGVNS. The CDR3 is made up of 18 amino acids. This CDR3 is CASSGVTGVPSGANVLTF. The CDR3 DNA is TGTGCCAGCAGTGGGGTTACGGGGGTTCCCTCTGGGGCCAACGTCCTGACTTTC.

The chain joins TRBV6-2 or TRBV6-3 to TRBJ2-7; TRBD2 aligns across 12 bases. The junction had 5 bases not matched to a gene; V was cut back by 2 bases and J by 0 bases. Germline V lookup: CDR1 MNHEY, CDR2 SVGEGT. The CDR3 runs to 17 residues. CDR3 loop: CASSYRLAGANSYEQYF. CDR3 in DNA: TGTGCCAGCAGTTACCGACTAGCGGGAGCCAACTCCTACGAGCAGTACTTC.

The V and J genes are TRBV11-1 and TRBJ1-3, with D unresolved. The V end lost 3 bases, the J end lost 0 bases, and 15 bases lay between the germline ends. The CDR3 spans 17 residues. CDR1 is SGHAT and CDR2 is FQDESV in the germline V gene (reference sequence). In DNA, the CDR3 is TGTGCCAGCAGCTTTTTTGCGGCCTGGCGCTCTGGAAACACCATATATTTT. Its translation: CASSFFAAWRSGNTIYF.

This clonotype was seen at least ten times. The gene calls are TRBV12-3 or TRBV12-4 and TRBJ1-1; D is unclear. Trimming took 5 bases from V and 1 from J, leaving 8 bases between them. The CDR3 consists of 13 residues. This chain's CDR3 is CASSADGNTEAFF. The CDR3 nucleotides read TGTGCCAGCAGTGCGGACGGGAACACTGAAGCTTTCTTT.

A few counts support this clonotype. The chain couples TRBV16 to TRBJ1-5; D is perhaps TRBD1 (6 bases). This CDR3 comprises 15 residues. Per germline, CDR1 KGHSY and CDR2 FQNENV. V was trimmed by 2 bases and J by 7 bases, leaving 15 bases between them. CDR3 region: CASSQGGTGKQPQHF. In DNA, the CDR3 is TGTGCCAGCAGCCAAGGGGGAACAGGGAAACAGCCCCAGCATTTT. The entire variable domain, with the rest obtained from reference TRBV16 and TRBJ1-5, is as follows: GEEVAQTPKHLVRGEGQKAKLYCAPIKGHSYVFWYQQVLKNEFKFLISFQNENVFDETGMPKERFSAKCLPNSPCSLEIQATKLEDSAVYFCASSQGGTGKQPQHFGDGTRLSIL.

This clonotype was seen just once. This rearrangement joins TRBV11-1 to TRBJ2-6; D unclear. CDR1 and CDR2 from the germline V gene are SGHAT and FQDESV (reference sequence). V was shortened by 3 bases and J by 0 bases, with 15 bases between the two germline ends. There are 18 residues in the CDR3. The CDR3 DNA reads TGTGCCAGCAGCTTTAAAGCGCCTTTTCGCTCTGGGGCCAACGTCCTGACTTTC. Translated, it gives CASSFKAPFRSGANVLTF.

The chain links TRBV6-5 to TRBJ1-5; maybe TRBD1 (6 bases). The CDR3 extends over 12 amino acids. Deletions cut 2 bases from V and 15 bases from J, with 14 bases between. The germline gives CDR1 MNHEY, CDR2 SVGAGI. CDR3 nucleotide sequence: TGTGCCAGCAGTTACCACGGACAGAATTTGCATTTT. This encodes CASSYHGQNLHF.

The table lists this clonotype with many counts. The chain carries TRBV10-3 and TRBJ2-2; D might be TRBD2 (5 bases). Looked up from germline, CDR1 is ENHRY and CDR2 is SYGVKD. This CDR3 is 14 amino acids long. V was cut by 4 bases and J by 1 base, with 7 bases left in between. The CDR3 nucleotides read TGTGCCATCAGTGCTCGGGGGAACACCGGGGAGCTGTTTTTT. Its protein is CAISARGNTGELFF.

A remark on this clonotype: An end of the junction differs from the germline gene, which may be a read error. The chain has TRBV6-1 and TRBJ2-7, with D perhaps being TRBD1 or TRBD2 (5 bases each). The CDR3 totals 17 residues. Germline loops: CDR1 MNHNS, CDR2 SASEGT. The CDR3 coding sequence is TGTGCCAGCCAGAGAGGCCCTGAAATCGGGGCTTACTACGAGCAGCACTTC. Translation gives CASQRGPEIGAYYEQHF.

This clonotype was found many times. The chain recombines TRBV2 with TRBJ2-5; 7 positions match TRBD1. Germline V gene lookup returns CDR1 SNHLY and CDR2 FYNNEI. This CDR3 region has 12 residues. V gave up 4 bases and J gave up 4 bases; unmatched junction bases: 0. As DNA, the CDR3 is TGTGCCAGCAGTGCAGGGGGAGAGACCCAGTACTTC. Protein product: CASSAGGETQYF.

This clonotype was detected many times. The V and J genes are TRBV6-1 and TRBJ2-7; a weak D match, TRBD1 (6 bases). CDR1 is MNHNS, CDR2 SASEGT, per germline. Trimming left V 6 bases short and J 6 bases short, with 21 bases between. The CDR3 covers 15 residues. The DNA of the CDR3 is TGTGCCAGCAGACGAGGTAGACAGGTCGGTAGCGAGCAGTACTTC. This translates into CASRRGRQVGSEQYF.

This clonotype was seen repeatedly, ten times or more. This rearrangement joins TRBV2 to TRBJ1-1; D unclear. V was trimmed by 6 bases and J by 4 bases, leaving 9 bases between them. CDR1 is SNHLY and CDR2 is FYNNEI in the germline V gene. The CDR3 totals 12 residues. CDR3 DNA sequence: TGTGCCAGCAGGCCCGACGGCACTGAAGCTTTCTTT. Residues: CASRPDGTEAFF.

Many counts were recorded for this clonotype. The CDR3 DNA is TGTGCCAGCAGTTTGTCCAGGAGAGAGACCCAGTACTTC. It translates to CASSLSRRETQYF. The chain carries TRBV27 and TRBJ2-5; the D is unclear. The CDR3 totals 13 residues. Between the trimmed V and J ends, which lost 3 bases and 4 bases, there was a span of 9 bases. Germline-derived CDR1 and CDR2 are MNHEY and SMNVEV (reference sequence).

This clonotype was observed a few times. The chain employs TRBV19 and TRBJ2-5, with 10 bases that match TRBD2. J gave up 1 base and V 0 bases, and 5 bases lay outside the gene matches. This CDR3 comprises 17 residues. The germline V gene has CDR1 LNHDA and CDR2 SQIVND (reference sequence). CDR3 protein: CASSIEGVAGGQETQYF. For the CDR3, the DNA is TGTGCCAGTAGTATAGAAGGGGTAGCGGGGGGCCAAGAGACCCAGTACTTC.

This clonotype turned up a few times. The V gene is TRBV27, the J gene TRBJ2-7, with a tentative D call TRBD2 (5 bases). Germline lookup yields CDR1 MNHEY and CDR2 SMNVEV (reference sequence). The CDR3 has 13 amino acids. V lost 5 bases and J 2 bases, leaving 10 bases between the germline ends. The CDR3: CASSITRAYEQYF. The CDR3 DNA is TGTGCCAGCAGTATCACGCGGGCCTACGAGCAGTACTTC.

V is TRBV6-2 or TRBV6-3 and J is TRBJ1-1, with D possibly matching TRBD1 (5 bases). V dropped 5 bases and J dropped 4 bases, with 20 bases sitting between them. CDR1 is MNHEY and CDR2 is SVGEGT in the germline V gene. This CDR3 is built from 16 residues. The DNA for the CDR3 is TGTGCCAGCAGTCACGGCAGGGCCCCTAGATTCACTGAAGCTTTCTTT. This translates into CASSHGRAPRFTEAFF.

V is TRBV5-1 and J is TRBJ2-7; the D gene could be TRBD1 or TRBD2 (6 bases each). The ends were cut back, 0 bases at V and 6 bases at J, with 10 bases in the middle. The CDR3 has 13 amino acids. Germline V gives CDR1 SGHRS, CDR2 YFSETQ. CDR3 sequence: CASSLAWGAEQYF. The CDR3, as DNA: TGCGCCAGCAGCTTGGCGTGGGGGGCCGAGCAGTACTTC.

In its sample, this clonotype was seen many times. The chain links TRBV6-5 to TRBJ2-7, with D unresolved. The CDR3 extends over 13 amino acids. Germline values: CDR1 MNHEY, CDR2 SVGAGI. V was cut by 1 base and J by 3 bases, with 7 bases left in between. This chain's CDR3 is CASSYLTFYEQYF. The CDR3 nucleotides read TGTGCCAGCAGTTACTTGACATTCTACGAGCAGTACTTC.

This clonotype was seen ten or more times. This chain uses TRBV6-1 with TRBJ2-7, with 10 bases matching TRBD1. With 1 base clipped from V and 2 bases from J, the junction kept 2 bases outside the gene matches. Germline CDR1 and CDR2: MNHNS and SASEGT. CDR3 length equals 15 residues. The CDR3, as DNA: TGTGCCAGCAGTGAAGTTGGACAGGGGGCCTACGAGCAGTACTTC. Translated, it gives CASSEVGQGAYEQYF.

The table lists this clonotype with many counts. The chain combines TRBV27 with TRBJ1-1; D is ambiguous. CDR3 length: 17 amino acids. Germline CDR1 and CDR2: MNHEY and SMNVEV (reference sequence). Trimming left V 2 bases short and J 0 bases short, with 16 bases between. CDR3 coding DNA: TGTGCCAGCAGTTTAACCCGAAACTACTTCATGAACACTGAAGCTTTCTTT. Its translation: CASSLTRNYFMNTEAFF.

This clonotype appeared a few times. The chain employs TRBV7-2 and TRBJ2-7; no clear D gene. Germline V gene lookup returns CDR1 SGHTA and CDR2 FQGNSA. The CDR3 is made up of 15 amino acids. Trimming stripped 5 bases from V and 6 bases from J, with 20 bases between. The CDR3 DNA sequence: TGTGCCAGCAGCCTCCTGTTACGTTTTCGGAGCGAGCAGTACTTC. It codes for CASSLLLRFRSEQYF.

V and J are TRBV28 and TRBJ1-2; D is unclear. The V end lost 6 bases, the J end lost 7 bases, and 12 bases lay between the germline ends. Per germline, CDR1 MDHEN and CDR2 SYDVKM. The CDR3 totals 12 residues. DNA for the CDR3: TGTGCCAGCAGACCTGGATTAGGTGGCTACACCTTC. Amino acids: CASRPGLGGYTF.

The CDR3 region has the DNA TGTGCCAGTAGTAATGGAGTTCGACAGCCCCAGCATTTT. This encodes CASSNGVRQPQHF. The chain couples TRBV19 to TRBJ1-5; no clear D. Trimming shortened V by 4 bases and J by 7 bases, and 11 bases separated the two germline ends. The CDR3 is made up of 13 amino acids. Germline values: CDR1 LNHDA, CDR2 SQIVND (reference sequence). The variable domain in full, completed from reference TRBV19 and TRBJ1-5, reads DGGITQSPKYLFRKEGQNVTLSCEQNLNHDAMYWYRQDPGQGLRLIYYSQIVNDFQKGDIAEGYSVSREKKESFPLTVTSAQKNPTAFYLCASSNGVRQPQHFGDGTRLSIL.

This chain joins TRBV20-1 and TRBJ2-5; TRBD1 aligns across 8 bases. J was trimmed by 1 base and V by 5 bases; bases with no gene match: 9. The CDR3 consists of 15 residues. Germline-derived CDR1 and CDR2 are DFQATT and SNEGSKA (reference sequence). The CDR3 DNA is TGCAGTGCTCGGACAGGGACCCACCGCCAAGAGACCCAGTACTTC. It codes for CSARTGTHRQETQYF.

This rearrangement joins TRBV5-1 to TRBJ2-7; the D gene could be TRBD1 or TRBD2 (6 bases each). The V end lost 7 bases, the J end lost 6 bases, and 17 bases lay between the germline ends. This CDR3 is built from 13 residues. Germline CDR1 and CDR2: SGHRS and YFSETQ. The chain's CDR3 is CASGGGIQFEQYF. DNA for the CDR3: TGCGCCAGCGGAGGGGGTATTCAGTTCGAGCAGTACTTC.

This clonotype showed up just a few times. The chain is built from TRBV6-1 and TRBJ2-5; D tentatively fits TRBD1 or TRBD2 (5 bases each). With 5 bases removed from V and 5 bases from J, the gap between germline ends came to 18 bases. This CDR3 is 15 amino acids long. Germline CDR1 and CDR2: MNHNS and SASEGT. The CDR3 nucleotides read TGTGCCAGCAGTCCTAGTGGGGGACGAGTCGAGACCCAGTACTTC. Protein: CASSPSGGRVETQYF.